The 27 T cell receptor beta chains below were found in one sample sequenced in a study of neoadjuvant anti-PD-1 for oral cavity cancer. The data were produced by immunoSEQ multiplex PCR, yet TCRdb's version contains in-frame clones alone and is incomplete. Of 5,500 to 7,500 clones listed, over 70% were seen once; the top ten hold about 3.4%. The specimen was PBMCs, collected before nivolumab (anti-PD-1) treatment. Receptor source: a person aged 35 to 85 with oral cavity squamous cell carcinoma.

This rearrangement joins TRBV2 to TRBJ1-5; a possible D gene is TRBD1 (6 bases). Trimming stripped 5 bases from V and 11 bases from J, with 10 bases between. The CDR3 is made up of 11 amino acids. Germline CDR1 and CDR2: SNHLY and FYNNEI. CDR3 DNA: TGTGCCAGCAGTCTACAGGGTTCCCAGCATTTT. Protein sequence: CASSLQGSQHF.

This clone was detected only a few times. The rearrangement links TRBV2 to TRBJ2-1, with D perhaps given as TRBD1 or TRBD2 (5 bases each). Trimming took 6 bases from V and 10 from J, leaving 19 bases between them. Germline CDR1 is SNHLY and CDR2 is FYNNEI. This CDR3 is built from 14 residues. CDR3 protein: CASRRGLQGVEQFF. The CDR3 DNA follows: TGTGCCAGCAGGAGGGGTCTCCAAGGGGTGGAGCAGTTCTTC.

This clone was counted a few times. V and J are TRBV13 and TRBJ2-7; D uncertain. The CDR3 totals 14 residues. Germline V gene data show CDR1 as PRHDT and CDR2 as FYEKMQ (reference sequence). Trimming cost V 0 bases and J 1 base, with 7 bases left between them. CDR3 in DNA: TGTGCCAGCAGCTTAGGTCCCCCGTCCTACGAGCAGTACTTC. As protein: CASSLGPPSYEQYF.

The chain couples TRBV20-1 to TRBJ1-2; no reliable D call. Trimming shortened V by 0 bases and J by 6 bases, and 5 bases separated the two germline ends. The CDR3 length is 11 residues. Germline V gene lookup returns CDR1 DFQATT and CDR2 SNEGSKA (reference sequence). CDR3 DNA: TGCAGTGCTAGAGATCCGGATGGCTACACCTTC. Amino acid sequence: CSARDPDGYTF.

The rearrangement joins TRBV13 to TRBJ1-6; D gene uncertain. Trimming took off 3 bases at V and 10 bases at J, with 13 bases between the two ends. The CDR3 covers 14 residues. Per germline, CDR1 PRHDT and CDR2 FYEKMQ (reference sequence). CDR3: CASSFKGFGSPLHF. The CDR3 nucleotides read TGTGCCAGCAGCTTCAAAGGGTTTGGCTCACCCCTCCACTTT. Variable domain in full (rest from reference TRBV13 and TRBJ1-6): AAGVIQSPRHLIKEKRETATLKCYPIPRHDTVYWYQQGPGQDPQFLISFYEKMQSDKGSIPDRFSAQQFSDYHSELNMSSLELGDSALYFCASSFKGFGSPLHFGNGTRLTVT.

The V call is TRBV2, the J call TRBJ2-2; no clear D gene. Germline CDR1 is SNHLY and CDR2 is FYNNEI. There are 13 residues in the CDR3. Trimming shortened V by 5 bases and J by 1 base, and 5 bases separated the two germline ends. CDR3 in amino acids: CASSPQNTGELFF. In DNA form, the CDR3 reads TGTGCCAGCAGTCCCCAGAACACCGGGGAGCTGTTTTTT.

The CDR3 spells CSVESRVSYNEQFF. The CDR3 DNA reads as TGCAGCGTTGAATCCAGGGTATCCTACAATGAGCAGTTCTTC. The chain joins TRBV29-1 to TRBJ2-1, with TRBD1 as a possible D gene (5 bases). Trimming removed 2 bases at V and 1 base at J, with 9 bases between. The CDR3 is 14 amino acids. Germline V gene lookup returns CDR1 SQVTM and CDR2 ANQGSEA.

This chain joins TRBV6-1 and TRBJ2-3, with 11 nucleotides matching TRBD1. Germline V CDR1 and CDR2: MNHNS, SASEGT. Germline trimming cut 4 bases from V and 2 bases from J; bases unmatched to any gene: 5. The CDR3 totals 16 residues. The CDR3 spells CASSVRDRGYTDTQYF. In nucleotides, the CDR3 is TGTGCCAGCAGTGTCCGGGACAGGGGGTACACAGATACGCAGTATTTT.

V usage is TRBV7-2 and J usage is TRBJ1-5; D gene unclear. The germline V gene encodes CDR1 SGHTA and CDR2 FQGNSA. This CDR3 has 15 residues. Trimming removed 5 bases from V and 5 bases from J, with 16 bases in between. The CDR3 region has the DNA TGTGCCAGCAGCGTACCAGGTGCCCCTTATCAGCCCCAGCATTTT. Residues: CASSVPGAPYQPQHF.

The V call is TRBV2, the J call TRBJ1-2, with TRBD1 identical over 7 bases. CDR1 and CDR2 from the germline V gene are SNHLY and FYNNEI. The CDR3 is 15 amino acids. V lost 5 bases, J lost 4 bases, and 10 bases stayed unmatched. Written as DNA, the CDR3 is TGTGCCAGCAGTCCGGAAGACAGGGCGTCCTATGGCTACACCTTC. It translates to CASSPEDRASYGYTF.

The rearrangement links TRBV6-6 to TRBJ1-2, with D uncertain. The CDR3 consists of 14 residues. Trimming removed 0 bases at V and 8 bases at J, with 13 bases between. Germline V lookup: CDR1 MNHNY, CDR2 SVGAGI (reference sequence). The CDR3 loop is CASSYSDTARGYTF. In DNA, the CDR3 is TGTGCCAGCAGTTACTCAGACACGGCAAGGGGCTACACCTTC.

The chain joins TRBV6-8 to TRBJ2-3; 11 bases are shared with TRBD2. This CDR3 is 17 amino acids long. With 4 bases clipped from V and 5 bases from J, the junction kept 11 bases outside the gene matches. Looked up from germline, CDR1 is MNHGY and CDR2 is SAAAGT. In DNA, the CDR3 is TGTGCCAGCAGTTGCGCGGATAGCGGGGGGGCCCAAGATACGCAGTATTTT. This sequence encodes CASSCADSGGAQDTQYF.

This clone was detected once. The CDR3 region has the DNA TGTGCCAGCAGTTACGGGGAGGGAGCTTTCTTT. Its translation is CASSYGEGAFF. V gene TRBV6-5 combines with J gene TRBJ1-1, with D hard to call. Germline CDR1 and CDR2: MNHEY and SVGAGI. Between the trimmed V and J ends, which lost 2 bases and 10 bases, there was a span of 8 bases. The CDR3 is made up of 11 amino acids.

This clone was detected only once. This chain connects TRBV4-1 to TRBJ2-1; D is ambiguous. The CDR3 is made up of 15 amino acids. Trimming cost V 3 bases and J 3 bases, with 12 bases left between them. Germline V gene sequence: CDR1 MGHRA, CDR2 YSYEKL. CDR3 sequence: CASSHLDGFYNEQFF. As DNA, the CDR3 is TGCGCCAGCAGCCATTTAGACGGTTTCTACAATGAGCAGTTCTTC.

The rearrangement links TRBV6-5 to TRBJ1-2; 7 bases align to TRBD1. Germline values: CDR1 MNHEY, CDR2 SVGAGI. Trimming took 5 bases from V and 3 from J; bases not matched to a gene: 9. CDR3 size: 15 residues. In nucleotides, the CDR3 is TGTGCCAGCAGTCCCCCAGGGGGAGTAGACTATGGCTACACCTTC. Residues: CASSPPGGVDYGYTF.

The J gene is TRBJ1-2, the V gene TRBV5-4; 7 nucleotides agree with TRBD1. CDR1 is SGHNT, CDR2 YYREEE, per germline (reference sequence). J was trimmed by 10 bases and V by 1 base; bases with no gene match: 4. CDR3 size: 12 residues. The CDR3 loop is CASSLLGQVYTF. CDR3 DNA: TGTGCCAGCAGCTTGTTAGGACAGGTCTACACCTTC.

This clone was detected once. The CDR3 nucleotides read TGTGCCAGCAGCCCTCCTACATACAGGGTTCATCAGCCCCAGCATTTT. It codes for CASSPPTYRVHQPQHF. The chain links TRBV14 to TRBJ1-5; TRBD1 is a possible D gene (6 bases). The CDR3 is made up of 16 amino acids. Germline CDR1 SGHDN, CDR2 FVKESK. V was trimmed by 4 bases and J by 5 bases, leaving 18 bases between them.

V usage is TRBV27 and J usage is TRBJ1-2; TRBD1 might be the D (6 bases). With 3 bases removed from V and 0 bases from J, the gap between germline ends came to 11 bases. CDR1 and CDR2 (germline): MNHEY, SMNVEV (reference sequence). The CDR3 is made up of 15 amino acids. The CDR3 bases are TGTGCCAGCAGTTTTACAGGGCAGGCTAACTATGGCTACACCTTC. It codes for CASSFTGQANYGYTF.

The gene calls are TRBV14 and TRBJ1-6; 9 nucleotides agree with TRBD1. CDR3 length equals 14 residues. V dropped 1 base and J dropped 9; count of bases not matched to a gene: 1. The germline V gene encodes CDR1 SGHDN and CDR2 FVKESK. The CDR3 region has the DNA TGTGCCAGCAGCCAAGCGACAGGGGGTTCACCCCTCCACTTT. Translated: CASSQATGGSPLHF.

This chain uses TRBV5-6 with TRBJ2-7, with D tentatively TRBD1 (6 bases). The CDR3 consists of 17 residues. The V and J ends lost 5 bases and 1 base respectively, with 22 bases between them. From germline, CDR1 is SGHDT and CDR2 YYEEEE. CDR3 in amino acids: CASSYFGTPGRSYEQYF. The CDR3 nucleotides are TGTGCCAGCAGTTATTTTGGGACACCAGGACGTTCCTACGAGCAGTACTTC.

The chain links TRBV5-1 to TRBJ2-2, with 7 bases matching TRBD1. Germline lookup yields CDR1 SGHRS and CDR2 YFSETQ. J was trimmed by 4 bases and V by 4 bases; bases with no gene match: 4. CDR3 size: 14 residues. The CDR3, as DNA: TGCGCCAGCAGCCCGGACAGGCGCACCGGGGAGCTGTTTTTT. It encodes CASSPDRRTGELFF.

The chain has TRBV7-9 and TRBJ1-1; D is undetermined. Germline lookup yields CDR1 SEHNR and CDR2 FQNEAQ (reference sequence). Trimming left V 5 bases short and J 7 bases short, with 17 bases between. The CDR3 has 14 residues. The CDR3 bases are TGTGCCAGCAGCCCCACCCGGAGCCGAAATGAAGCTTTCTTT. It codes for CASSPTRSRNEAFF. Filled out from reference TRBV7-9 and TRBJ1-1, the complete variable domain reads DTGVSQNPRHKITKRGQNVTFRCDPISEHNRLYWYRQTLGQGPEFLTYFQNEAQLEKSRLLSDRFSAERPKGSFSTLEIQRTEQGDSAMYLCASSPTRSRNEAFFGQGTRLTVV.

The chain employs TRBV5-5 and TRBJ2-7; D not resolved. In germline, CDR1 is SGHKS, CDR2 YYEKEE (reference sequence). V was cut by 0 bases and J by 2 bases, with 9 bases left in between. The CDR3 length is 14 residues. CDR3 nucleotide sequence: TGTGCCAGCAGCTTGGATCTCTTGGCCTACGAGCAGTACTTC. It codes for CASSLDLLAYEQYF.

The chain combines TRBV14 with TRBJ2-2; D gene ambiguous. The CDR3 runs to 17 residues. Trimming left V 4 bases short and J 4 bases short, with 19 bases between. Germline V gene data show CDR1 as SGHDN and CDR2 as FVKESK. The CDR3: CASSLPGARVGTGELFF. The CDR3 nucleotides are TGTGCCAGCAGCCTCCCTGGTGCCCGGGTGGGCACCGGGGAGCTGTTTTTT.

J is TRBJ2-7 and V is TRBV27, with D unclear. V lost 4 bases and J lost 12, with 16 bases in between. Germline-derived CDR1 and CDR2 are MNHEY and SMNVEV (reference sequence). CDR3 length: 12 residues. Here the CDR3 reads CASSSLKGIWYF. CDR3 coding DNA: TGTGCCAGCAGTTCTCTCAAGGGTATTTGGTACTTC.

This chain uses TRBV4-3 with TRBJ1-6; 8 bases map to TRBD1. Germline V gives CDR1 LGHNA, CDR2 YSLEER. CDR3 length: 16 amino acids. V lost 1 base and J lost 7; bases outside the gene matches: 6. Here the CDR3 DNA reads TGCGCCAGCAGCCAAGGGACAGGGATTGGGAATTCACCCCTCCACTTT. Translation gives CASSQGTGIGNSPLHF.

The rearrangement joins TRBV2 to TRBJ1-1; TRBD1 is a possible D gene (5 bases). Germline lookup yields CDR1 SNHLY and CDR2 FYNNEI. The ends were cut back, 4 bases at V and 7 bases at J, with 13 bases in the middle. There are 13 residues in the CDR3. The DNA for the CDR3 is TGTGCCAGCAGTGGCGCAGGGTTAAATGAAGCTTTCTTT. Its translation: CASSGAGLNEAFF.